Listed below are T cell receptor beta chains from one sample, sequenced in a study of blood T cell repertoires in COVID-19. Some clones are missing from TCRdb's copy, which holds only in-frame ones; the method was immunoSEQ multiplex PCR. The sample includes hundreds of thousands of clones, roughly 85% of them seen just once. Sample: PBMCs or T cells enriched from blood (not recorded which). These receptors came from a woman under 40 who had been exposed to COVID-19. Each CDR3 is given without its conserved first and last residue. The order of the fields is V gene, J gene, CDR3 protein.

v_call: TRBV6-5; j_call: TRBJ2-7; cdr3_aa: ASSTHRDSTYEQY
v_call: TRBV4-2; j_call: TRBJ2-3; cdr3_aa: ASSQSGLRLAETDTQY
v_call: TRBV11-3; j_call: TRBJ2-1; cdr3_aa: ASSLVTHGHNNEQF
v_call: TRBV19; j_call: TRBJ1-2; cdr3_aa: ASSADRWSGYT
v_call: TRBV7-9; j_call: TRBJ2-7; cdr3_aa: ASSEEAGGFTYEQY
v_call: TRBV11-2; j_call: TRBJ2-5; cdr3_aa: ASSLDRLAGGTQY
v_call: TRBV28; j_call: TRBJ2-1; cdr3_aa: ASSFRERAYNEQF
v_call: TRBV6-4; j_call: TRBJ2-1; cdr3_aa: ASSLEPGQPYNEQF
v_call: TRBV19; j_call: TRBJ1-4; cdr3_aa: ASSTRTGGGNEKLF
v_call: TRBV5-4; j_call: TRBJ1-1; cdr3_aa: ASSIRTGFAAEAF
v_call: TRBV11-3; j_call: NA; cdr3_aa: ASSLGGPYEQY
v_call: TRBV30; j_call: TRBJ2-1; cdr3_aa: AWSGLAGVGNEQF
v_call: TRBV28; j_call: TRBJ1-6; cdr3_aa: ASSAPGMSLNSPLH
v_call: TRBV2; j_call: TRBJ1-6; cdr3_aa: ASIGQGIDSPLH
v_call: TRBV28; j_call: TRBJ2-7; cdr3_aa: ASSWARFSEQY
v_call: TRBV18; j_call: TRBJ2-2; cdr3_aa: ASSLPGAGTGELF
v_call: TRBV6-1; j_call: TRBJ2-7; cdr3_aa: ASSEARRGHHEQY
v_call: TRBV29-1; j_call: TRBJ2-7; cdr3_aa: SGGQGISYEQY
v_call: TRBV9; j_call: TRBJ2-2; cdr3_aa: ASSEHRGQEGELF
v_call: TRBV7-2; j_call: TRBJ2-1; cdr3_aa: ASSFDRAGNEQF
v_call: TRBV11-3; j_call: TRBJ2-5; cdr3_aa: ASSAGPAGTQY
v_call: TRBV28; j_call: TRBJ1-3; cdr3_aa: ASKDLLGQGAGYSGNTIY
v_call: TRBV6-1; j_call: TRBJ2-5; cdr3_aa: ASSVTGTGLGETQY
v_call: TRBV15; j_call: TRBJ2-2; cdr3_aa: ATSTKNDFTGELF
v_call: TRBV4-2; j_call: TRBJ1-5; cdr3_aa: ASSQDFNSNQPQH
v_call: TRBV19; j_call: TRBJ1-2; cdr3_aa: ASIEGLGDGYT
v_call: TRBV28; j_call: TRBJ2-7; cdr3_aa: ASSSAGQGETYEQY
v_call: TRBV2; j_call: TRBJ1-1; cdr3_aa: ASRAGQEAF
v_call: TRBV5-1; j_call: TRBJ2-7; cdr3_aa: ASSSGLAGDRSEQY
v_call: TRBV7-2; j_call: TRBJ2-5; cdr3_aa: ASSSDPGGLKETQY
v_call: TRBV19; j_call: TRBJ2-7; cdr3_aa: ASSIDPSRSYEQY
v_call: TRBV6-2/TRBV6-3; j_call: TRBJ2-5; cdr3_aa: ASSITSSGGVETQY
v_call: TRBV3-1/TRBV3-2; j_call: TRBJ2-1; cdr3_aa: ASSSGPNEQF
v_call: TRBV25-1; j_call: TRBJ1-1; cdr3_aa: ASSPGGWTEAF
v_call: TRBV11-3; j_call: TRBJ1-1; cdr3_aa: ASSLSKGAEAF
v_call: TRBV5-5; j_call: TRBJ2-7; cdr3_aa: ASSLRLGGSTYEQY
v_call: TRBV19; j_call: TRBJ1-5; cdr3_aa: ASSNLQGGQPQH
v_call: TRBV19; j_call: TRBJ2-1; cdr3_aa: ATREPPYNEQF
v_call: TRBV7-8; j_call: TRBJ2-5; cdr3_aa: ASSLSETQY
v_call: TRBV3-1/TRBV3-2; j_call: TRBJ2-7; cdr3_aa: ASSVTSGSISEQY
v_call: TRBV11-3; j_call: TRBJ2-7; cdr3_aa: ASSLGAGGLYEQY
v_call: TRBV12-3/TRBV12-4; j_call: TRBJ2-7; cdr3_aa: ASSFGDEQY
v_call: TRBV19; j_call: TRBJ2-1; cdr3_aa: ASSIESSSSEQF
v_call: TRBV5-1; j_call: TRBJ2-5; cdr3_aa: ASSQTSAPQETQY
v_call: TRBV27; j_call: TRBJ2-1; cdr3_aa: ASSLTSGYYNEQF